This T cell receptor beta chain stems from a study of CD8 T cells in ankylosing spondylitis. Study-wide findings and caveats: Before this, some motif variants had been reported in reactive arthritis synovial fluid and blood. As reported, disease-linked clones showed significant enrichment in matched ankylosing spondylitis synovial fluid. Ankylosing spondylitis blood appeared to carry a characteristic TCR beta motif of roughly eight highly homologous variants. Disease-linked clones were CD8+ and relatively rare in peripheral blood.

Libraries of TCR beta came from quantitative 5'-RACE with molecular barcodes. Each CDR3 protein gets one entry after TCRdb re-called the 5' RACE reads with MiXCR. The data hold around 450,000 distinct CDR3 sequences, with roughly 26% observed a single time. A few counts support this clonotype. The antigen remains undetermined. The CDR3 is 17 residues long. J gave up 5 bases and V 8 bases, and 18 bases lay outside the gene matches. Germline-derived CDR1 and CDR2 are MDHEN and SYDVKM. The source material was blood, either unsorted or a sorted T cell fraction (not recorded which). J is TRBJ2-5 and V is TRBV28; TRBD1 aligns across 9 bases. This receptor was obtained from a male donor with ankylosing spondylitis. The CDR3, as DNA: TGTGCCAGCGCCTCTCCTCGGACGGGACAGGGTTATGAGACCCAGTACTTC. Translation: CASASPRTGQGYETQYF.